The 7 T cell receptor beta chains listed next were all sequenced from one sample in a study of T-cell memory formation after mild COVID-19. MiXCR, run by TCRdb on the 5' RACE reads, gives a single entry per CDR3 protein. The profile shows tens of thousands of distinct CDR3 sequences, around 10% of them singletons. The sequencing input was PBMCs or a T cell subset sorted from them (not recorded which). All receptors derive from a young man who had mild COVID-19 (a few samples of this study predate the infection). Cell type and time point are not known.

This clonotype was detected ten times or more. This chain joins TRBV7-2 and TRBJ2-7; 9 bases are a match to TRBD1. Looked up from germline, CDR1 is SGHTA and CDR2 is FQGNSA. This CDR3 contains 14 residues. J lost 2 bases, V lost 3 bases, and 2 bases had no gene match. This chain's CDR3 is CASSFDRGTYEQYF. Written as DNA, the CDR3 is TGTGCCAGCAGCTTTGACAGGGGGACCTACGAGCAGTACTTC.

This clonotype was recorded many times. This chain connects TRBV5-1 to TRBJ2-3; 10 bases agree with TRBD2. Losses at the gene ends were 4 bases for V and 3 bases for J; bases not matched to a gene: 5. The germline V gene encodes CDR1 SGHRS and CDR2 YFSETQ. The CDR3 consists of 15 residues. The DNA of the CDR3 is TGCGCCAGCAGCGGGAGGACTAGCGGAACAGATACGCAGTATTTT. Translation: CASSGRTSGTDTQYF.

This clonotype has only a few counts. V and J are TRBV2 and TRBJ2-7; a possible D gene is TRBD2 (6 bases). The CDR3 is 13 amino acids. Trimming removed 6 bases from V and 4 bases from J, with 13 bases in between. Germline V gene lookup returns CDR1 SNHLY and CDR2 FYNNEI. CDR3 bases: TGTGCCAGCAGCGGAGGGGTCTCTTACGAGCAGTACTTC. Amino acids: CASSGGVSYEQYF.

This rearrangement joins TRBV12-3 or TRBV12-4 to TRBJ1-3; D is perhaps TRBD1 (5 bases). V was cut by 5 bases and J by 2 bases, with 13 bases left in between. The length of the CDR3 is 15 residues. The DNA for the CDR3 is TGTGCCAGCAGTCCTGGGGCCCAGGCTGGAAACACCATATATTTT. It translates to CASSPGAQAGNTIYF.

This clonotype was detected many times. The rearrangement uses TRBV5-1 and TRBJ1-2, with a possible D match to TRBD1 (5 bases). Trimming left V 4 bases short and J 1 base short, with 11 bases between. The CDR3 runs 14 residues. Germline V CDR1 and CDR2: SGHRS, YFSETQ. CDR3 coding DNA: TGCGCCAGCAGCCGGGACGGAGATAACTATGGCTACACCTTC. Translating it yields CASSRDGDNYGYTF.

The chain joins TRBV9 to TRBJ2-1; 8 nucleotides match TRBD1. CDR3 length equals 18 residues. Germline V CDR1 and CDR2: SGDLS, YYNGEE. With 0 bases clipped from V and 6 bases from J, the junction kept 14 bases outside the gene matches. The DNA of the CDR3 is TGTGCCAGCAGCGTAGGGGGCAGCTACCCAGGGGGCATCAATGAGCAGTTCTTC. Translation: CASSVGGSYPGGINEQFF. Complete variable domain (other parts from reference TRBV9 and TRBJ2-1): DSGVTQTPKHLITATGQRVTLRCSPRSGDLSVYWYQQSLDQGLQFLIQYYNGEERAKGNILERFSAQQFPDLHSELNLSSLELGDSALYFCASSVGGSYPGGINEQFFGPGTRLTVL.

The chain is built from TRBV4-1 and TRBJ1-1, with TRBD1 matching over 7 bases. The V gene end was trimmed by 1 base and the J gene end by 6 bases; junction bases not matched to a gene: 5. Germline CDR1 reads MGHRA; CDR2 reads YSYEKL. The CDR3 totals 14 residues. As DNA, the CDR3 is TGCGCCAGCAGCCAAGGACAGGGTTGGTCTGAAGCTTTCTTT. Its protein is CASSQGQGWSEAFF.